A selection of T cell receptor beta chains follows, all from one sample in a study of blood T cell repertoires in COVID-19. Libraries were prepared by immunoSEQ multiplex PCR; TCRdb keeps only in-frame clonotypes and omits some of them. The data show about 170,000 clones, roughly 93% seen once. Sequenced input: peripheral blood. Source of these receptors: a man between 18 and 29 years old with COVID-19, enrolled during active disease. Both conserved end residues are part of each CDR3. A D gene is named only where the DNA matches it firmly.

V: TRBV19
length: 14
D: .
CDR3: CASNRAGRQDTQYF

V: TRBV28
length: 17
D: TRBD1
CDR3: CASSLTRGTALSYEQYF

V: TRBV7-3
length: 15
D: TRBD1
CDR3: CASSSLEGGHTEAFF

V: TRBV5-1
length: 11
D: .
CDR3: CAIQGVYGYTF

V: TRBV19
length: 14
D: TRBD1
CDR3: CASRPGQASYEQYF

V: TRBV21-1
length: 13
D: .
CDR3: CASSKGRGEKLLF

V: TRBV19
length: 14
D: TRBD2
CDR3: CASSTSGRANEQFF

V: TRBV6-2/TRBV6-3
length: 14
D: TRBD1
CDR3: CASSYETGPYEQYF

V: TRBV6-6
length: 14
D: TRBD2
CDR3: CASSGLGNTGELFF

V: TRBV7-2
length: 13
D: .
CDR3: CASSLRRGNIQYF

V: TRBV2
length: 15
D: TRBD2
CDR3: CASSIASGRTGELFF

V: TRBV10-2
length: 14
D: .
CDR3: CASSEIGLSYEQYF

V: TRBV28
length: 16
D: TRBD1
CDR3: CASSSRPTGWVEKLFF

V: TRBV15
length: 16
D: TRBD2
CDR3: CATSRDGTSGRNIQYF

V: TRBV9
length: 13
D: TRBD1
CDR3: CASSYRQGGEAFF

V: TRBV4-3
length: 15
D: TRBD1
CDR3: CASSQYGTGNTEAFF

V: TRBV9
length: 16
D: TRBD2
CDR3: CASSVATAGVTGELFF

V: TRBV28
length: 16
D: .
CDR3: CASSLHQVEGYTEAFF

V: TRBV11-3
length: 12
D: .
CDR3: CASSLGGSEQYF

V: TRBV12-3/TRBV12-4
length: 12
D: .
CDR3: CASSLAFEKLLF

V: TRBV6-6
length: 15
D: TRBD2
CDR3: CASSLTSGSSYEQYF

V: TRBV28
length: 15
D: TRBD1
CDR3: CASSSTGRHNYGYTF

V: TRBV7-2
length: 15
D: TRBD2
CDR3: CASSLSAGGVETQYF

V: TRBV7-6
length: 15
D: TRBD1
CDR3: CASSPRQGPTYEQYF

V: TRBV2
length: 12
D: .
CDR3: CASTDPSAEQFF

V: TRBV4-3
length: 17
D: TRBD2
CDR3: CASRASTSGRLYNEQFF

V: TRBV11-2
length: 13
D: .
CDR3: CASRSRGNTEAFF

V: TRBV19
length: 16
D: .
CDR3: CASRRQGLSGNTEAFF

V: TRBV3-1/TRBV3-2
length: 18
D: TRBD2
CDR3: CASSRLAGGPRSQETQYF

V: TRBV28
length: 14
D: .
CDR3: CASSAQPGANVLTF

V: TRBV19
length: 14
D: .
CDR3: CASSIVGSSYEQYF

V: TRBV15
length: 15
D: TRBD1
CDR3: CATKFDRTGDPEAFF

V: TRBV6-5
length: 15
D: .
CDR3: CASRLATGVPYGYTF

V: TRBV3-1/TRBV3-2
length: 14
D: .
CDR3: CASSHMSGTDTQYF

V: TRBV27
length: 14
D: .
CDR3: CASSLSGQSYEQYF